The clone carrying this TCR beta chain was recorded a few times. This sample was taken from a study of OX40 agonist ivuxolimab in advanced cancers. Study-wide background: The study enrolled dose-escalation patients with hepatocellular carcinoma, melanoma, renal cell or head and neck cancer. Partial response was recorded in three patients: one hepatocellular carcinoma and two cutaneous melanoma cases. The group had a mean age of about 64 years, ranged from about 20 to 79, and was roughly 80% male.

The CDR3 covers 15 residues. V was pared by 6 bases and J by 0 bases, with 5 bases of the junction left unmatched. In germline, CDR1 is MNHEY, CDR2 SMNVEV (reference sequence). Sequenced by immunoSEQ multiplex PCR; TCRdb stores in-frame clones only, minus some. This table holds approximately 68,000 clones, around 88% found once. This TCR was sampled from an adult with an advanced solid tumor such as melanoma, head and neck, liver or kidney cancer. The material was CD4+ or CD8+ T cells sorted from blood, obtained in a trial of the OX40 agonist ivuxolimab. The chain is built from TRBV27 and TRBJ1-3; 7 bases match TRBD1. Here the CDR3 DNA reads TGTGCCAGCAGGCGACAGGGCCTCTCTGGAAACACCATATATTTT. Translated: CASRRQGLSGNTIYF.